A single sample is the source of the 26 T cell receptor beta chains below, sequenced in a study of shared clonotypes between healthy human individuals. Profiling relied on immunoSEQ multiplex PCR, and the TCRdb table lists in-frame clones only, not all of them. This sample has more than 500,000 clones, with roughly 95% found just once. Naive CD8 populations comprised CD45RO-negative cells positively selected for CCR7, excluding terminally differentiated effector memory CD45RA+ cells. The sequencing sample was made of naive CD8+ T cells sorted from blood. The receptors shown here come from a woman aged 30 to 39 in good health.

Comments on this clone: The sample has other DNA sequences that encode this CDR3 too. The chain links TRBV5-4 to TRBJ2-1; D gene uncertain. The V gene lost 4 bases and the J gene lost 6 bases, with 5 bases spanning the gap. The CDR3 spans 11 residues. The germline V gene has CDR1 SGHNT and CDR2 YYREEE (reference sequence). CDR3 sequence: CASSQLNEQFF. The CDR3 DNA is TGTGCCAGCAGCCAACTCAATGAGCAGTTCTTC. Drawing the rest from reference TRBV5-4 and TRBJ2-1, the complete variable domain is ETGVTQSPTHLIKTRGQQVTLRCSSQSGHNTVSWYQQALGQGPQFIFQYYREEENGRGNFPPRFSGLQFPNYSSELNVNALELDDSALYLCASSQLNEQFFGPGTRLTVL.

The chain links TRBV28 to TRBJ1-2; D might be TRBD1 (6 bases). The CDR3 contains 13 residues. Germline V CDR1 and CDR2: MDHEN, SYDVKM. V was cut by 8 bases and J by 0 bases, with 10 bases left in between. The CDR3 region is CASDRGPNYGYTF. CDR3 sequence (DNA): TGTGCCAGCGACCGGGGGCCTAACTATGGCTACACCTTC.

This clone was found once. This CDR3 reads CASSRRDRPGNTEAFF. The CDR3 nucleotides are TGTGCCAGTAGTAGACGAGACAGGCCGGGGAACACTGAAGCTTTCTTT. The chain links TRBV19 to TRBJ1-1, with D possibly being TRBD1 (6 bases). The CDR3 length is 16 residues. CDR1 is LNHDA and CDR2 is SQIVND in the germline V gene (reference sequence). V gave up 4 bases and J gave up 1 base, with 16 bases separating them.

The chain has TRBV7-8 and TRBJ1-1; a possible D gene is TRBD1 (6 bases). Trimming removed 5 bases at V and 1 base at J, with 17 bases between. The CDR3 has 16 amino acids. Germline CDR1 reads SGHVS; CDR2 reads FQNEAQ. CDR3 DNA: TGTGCCAGCAGCCCCCCGGGGGGCCCCGGGAACACTGAAGCTTTCTTT. Translating gives CASSPPGGPGNTEAFF. Supplemented by reference TRBV7-8 and TRBJ1-1, the full variable domain reads GAGVSQSPRYKVAKRGQDVALRCDPISGHVSLFWYQQALGQGPEFLTYFQNEAQLDKSGLPSDRFFAERPEGSVSTLKIQRTQQEDSAVYLCASSPPGGPGNTEAFFGQGTRLTVV.

CDR3 protein: CASSETGGWDEQFF. CDR3 DNA sequence: TGTGCCAGCAGTGAGACAGGGGGCTGGGATGAGCAGTTCTTC. V gene TRBV25-1 combines with J gene TRBJ2-1; 10 nucleotides align to TRBD1. Trimming at V came to 3 bases and at J to 8 bases, leaving 4 bases not matched to a gene. The CDR3 is made up of 14 amino acids. Germline assignment: CDR1 MGHDK and CDR2 SYGVNS.

This clone has a handful of counts. Within the sample, other DNA sequences also encode this same CDR3. V and J are TRBV30 and TRBJ1-1; D remains ambiguous. Germline V gives CDR1 GTSNPN, CDR2 SVGIG (reference sequence). V lost 3 bases, J lost 2 bases, and 7 bases lay in between. The CDR3 is made up of 12 amino acids. The CDR3 DNA follows: TGTGCCTGGAGCGTCTTAAACACTGAAGCTTTCTTT. This sequence encodes CAWSVLNTEAFF.

J is TRBJ2-7 and V is TRBV12-2. TRBV12-2 is recorded as a pseudogene. CDR3 length: 16 amino acids. The CDR3 sequence: CASRLGGPLSSYEQYF. The CDR3 nucleotides are TGTGCAAGTCGCTTAGGGGGACCGCTAAGCTCCTACGAGCAGTACTTC.

The chain employs TRBV27 and TRBJ2-7; D perhaps matches TRBD2 (6 bases). Germline-derived CDR1 and CDR2 are MNHEY and SMNVEV (reference sequence). The CDR3 runs to 15 residues. The ends were cut back, 2 bases at V and 7 bases at J, with 18 bases in the middle. This chain's CDR3 is CASSLGAGAAGEQYF. For the CDR3, the DNA is TGTGCCAGCAGTTTAGGGGCCGGGGCCGCGGGGGAGCAGTACTTC.

The CDR3 loop is CASSLVGWTEAFF. The CDR3, as DNA: TGTGCCAGCAGCTTGGTGGGGTGGACTGAAGCTTTCTTT. The rearrangement links TRBV11-3 to TRBJ1-1; no definite D call. The germline V gene encodes CDR1 SGHNT and CDR2 YENEEA. The germline V and J ends were trimmed by 3 bases and 5 bases, with 10 bases remaining between them. The CDR3 spans 13 residues.

The chain employs TRBV14 and TRBJ1-1; D gene unclear. Germline values: CDR1 SGHDN, CDR2 FVKESK. The germline V and J ends were trimmed by 1 base and 1 base, with 7 bases remaining between them. The CDR3 loop spans 14 amino acids. The CDR3 loop is CASSQVGRNTEAFF. In DNA, the CDR3 is TGTGCCAGCAGCCAAGTAGGTAGGAACACTGAAGCTTTCTTT.

This chain links TRBV2 with TRBJ2-7, with 7 bases that match TRBD2. Germline loops: CDR1 SNHLY, CDR2 FYNNEI. The V segment lost 1 base and the J segment 1 base; nucleotides outside the gene matches: 4. The CDR3 consists of 15 residues. This chain's CDR3 is CASSEVGGTSYEQYF. The DNA of the CDR3 is TGTGCCAGCAGTGAAGTCGGGGGGACGTCCTACGAGCAGTACTTC.

This chain uses TRBV27 with TRBJ1-1; maybe TRBD1 (5 bases). The CDR3 runs 15 residues. V gave up 2 bases and J gave up 6 bases, with 16 bases separating them. Germline V gives CDR1 MNHEY, CDR2 SMNVEV (reference sequence). CDR3: CASSLNQGGWAEAFF. CDR3 nucleotide sequence: TGTGCCAGCAGTTTAAACCAGGGTGGGTGGGCTGAAGCTTTCTTT.

This chain joins TRBV11-1 and TRBJ2-7; D tentatively reads TRBD1 or TRBD2 (6 bases each). Trimming cost V 5 bases and J 5 bases, with 13 bases left between them. The CDR3 sequence is 13 residues long. Germline V gene lookup returns CDR1 SGHAT and CDR2 FQDESV (reference sequence). CDR3 region: CASSILGGHEQYF. The CDR3 DNA follows: TGTGCCAGCAGCATTCTAGGGGGGCACGAGCAGTACTTC.

The chain is built from TRBV6-1 and TRBJ2-1, with 7 bases matching TRBD2. V gave up 7 bases and J gave up 8 bases; unmatched junction bases: 11. There are 14 residues in the CDR3. Germline lookup yields CDR1 MNHNS and CDR2 SASEGT. The CDR3 protein is CASIPFGRADEQFF. Here the CDR3 DNA reads TGTGCCAGCATTCCCTTTGGGAGGGCCGATGAGCAGTTCTTC.

The chain has TRBV13 and TRBJ2-3; D ambiguous. The CDR3 contains 12 residues. Germline CDR1 is PRHDT and CDR2 is FYEKMQ (reference sequence). V was trimmed by 2 bases and J by 6 bases, leaving 6 bases between them. The CDR3 region has the DNA TGTGCCAGCAGCTTACTCGAGGATACGCAGTATTTT. This codes for CASSLLEDTQYF.

This clone was counted a single time. The chain is built from TRBV28 and TRBJ2-7, with TRBD2 identical over 7 bases. The CDR3 contains 14 residues. The germline CDR1 and CDR2 sequences are MDHEN and SYDVKM. Unmatched junction bases numbered 6, after V lost 1 base and J lost 6 bases. The CDR3 spells CASSLSGGSLEQYF. CDR3 DNA: TGTGCCAGCAGTTTATCGGGGGGTTCACTCGAGCAGTACTTC.

The rearrangement links TRBV18 to TRBJ2-7, with 9 bases matching TRBD2. J lost 2 bases, V lost 0 bases, and 2 bases had no gene match. The germline V gene encodes CDR1 KGHSH and CDR2 LQKENI. This CDR3 is built from 15 residues. The CDR3 is CASSPPASGAYEQYF. CDR3 bases: TGTGCCAGCTCACCACCCGCTAGCGGGGCCTACGAGCAGTACTTC.

The V and J genes are TRBV27 and TRBJ2-6; either TRBD1 or TRBD2 may supply D (5 bases each). Trimming pared 6 bases from V and 2 bases from J, leaving 8 bases between. This CDR3 has 14 residues. Per germline, CDR1 MNHEY and CDR2 SMNVEV (reference sequence). CDR3 loop: CASSRDAGANVLTF. The CDR3 DNA reads TGTGCCAGCAGCCGGGACGCTGGGGCCAACGTCCTGACTTTC.

This sequence joins TRBV7-3 and TRBJ2-7, with a weak D call TRBD1 (5 bases). Looked up from germline, CDR1 is SGHTA and CDR2 is FQGTGA. The CDR3 consists of 15 residues. V lost 7 bases to trimming and J lost 6 bases, with 22 bases between them. The CDR3 DNA follows: TGTGCCAGCACATTCCCCCCCCAGGGTGGGCCCGAGCAGTACTTC. This encodes CASTFPPQGGPEQYF.

This clone was found once. CDR3 protein: CASSYGGQPQHF. CDR3 DNA sequence: TGTGCCAGTAGTTACGGTGGTCAGCCCCAGCATTTT. This chain joins TRBV19 and TRBJ1-5; unclear D gene. This CDR3 region has 12 residues. Germline loops: CDR1 LNHDA, CDR2 SQIVND (reference sequence). V lost 5 bases and J lost 6, with 8 bases in between.

V gene TRBV9 combines with J gene TRBJ2-7; TRBD1 matches at 7 bases. The CDR3 extends over 13 amino acids. CDR1 SGDLS and CDR2 YYNGEE come from the germline V gene. With 4 bases clipped from V and 6 bases from J, the junction kept 7 bases outside the gene matches. This chain's CDR3 is CASSQTTGVEQYF. The CDR3 nucleotides read TGTGCCAGCAGCCAAACCACAGGGGTCGAGCAGTACTTC.

This clone was observed a single time. The chain couples TRBV28 to TRBJ1-2; 10 bases map to TRBD1. The ends lost 7 bases at V and 5 bases at J; junction bases unmatched: 13. The CDR3 runs 16 residues. Germline CDR1 and CDR2: MDHEN and SYDVKM. DNA of the CDR3: TGTGCCAGCACCAAATCAACGGGACAGGGGTTATATGGCTACACCTTC. This encodes CASTKSTGQGLYGYTF.

The rearrangement joins TRBV27 to TRBJ2-7; D remains ambiguous. The V end was cut by 8 bases, the J end by 3 bases, with 8 bases between. Germline CDR1 reads MNHEY; CDR2 reads SMNVEV (reference sequence). This CDR3 region has 11 residues. DNA for the CDR3: TGTGCCAGCGGGTTTGGCTACGAGCAGTACTTC. The encoded protein is CASGFGYEQYF.

V and J are TRBV15 and TRBJ2-5; D is possibly TRBD1 (6 bases). V was cut by 4 bases and J by 1 base, with 10 bases left in between. The CDR3 contains 14 residues. Per germline, CDR1 LNHNV and CDR2 YYDKDF (reference sequence). The CDR3 here is CATSNGQPQETQYF. In nucleotides, the CDR3 is TGTGCCACCAGCAACGGACAGCCCCAAGAGACCCAGTACTTC.

V and J are TRBV9 and TRBJ2-6; D may be TRBD1 (6 bases). The CDR3 is 15 residues long. Germline V gives CDR1 SGDLS, CDR2 YYNGEE. V lost 1 base and J lost 1, with 6 bases in between. The DNA of the CDR3 is TGTGCCAGCAGCGTACAGGGGTCTGGGGCCAACGTCCTGACTTTC. Protein product: CASSVQGSGANVLTF.

The V and J genes are TRBV12-5 and TRBJ2-1, with 9 bases identical to TRBD1. With V trimmed by 1 base and J by 7 bases, 5 bases remained unmatched. The CDR3 contains 15 residues. Per germline, CDR1 LGHNT and CDR2 FRNRAP. The DNA of the CDR3 is TGTGCTAGTGGTTTGGGACAGGGGGTTTGGAATGAGCAGTTCTTC. It yields the protein CASGLGQGVWNEQFF.